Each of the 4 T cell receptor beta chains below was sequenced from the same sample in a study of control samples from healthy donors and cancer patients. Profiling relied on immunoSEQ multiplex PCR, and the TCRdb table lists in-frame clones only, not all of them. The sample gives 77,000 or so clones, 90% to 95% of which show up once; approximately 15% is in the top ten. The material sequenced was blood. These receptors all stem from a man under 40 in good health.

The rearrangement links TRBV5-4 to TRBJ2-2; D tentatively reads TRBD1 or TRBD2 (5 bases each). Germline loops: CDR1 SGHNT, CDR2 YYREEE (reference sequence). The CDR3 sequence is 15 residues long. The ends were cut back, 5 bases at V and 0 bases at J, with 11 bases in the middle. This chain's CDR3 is CASRAGTSNTGELFF. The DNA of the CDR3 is TGTGCCAGCAGGGCTGGGACCTCGAACACCGGGGAGCTGTTTTTT.

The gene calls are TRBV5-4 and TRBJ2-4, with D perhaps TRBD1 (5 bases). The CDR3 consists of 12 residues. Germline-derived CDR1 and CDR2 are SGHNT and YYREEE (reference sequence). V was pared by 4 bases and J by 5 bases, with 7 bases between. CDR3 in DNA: TGTGCCAGCAGCAAAGGGGAAAACATTCAGTACTTC. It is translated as CASSKGENIQYF.

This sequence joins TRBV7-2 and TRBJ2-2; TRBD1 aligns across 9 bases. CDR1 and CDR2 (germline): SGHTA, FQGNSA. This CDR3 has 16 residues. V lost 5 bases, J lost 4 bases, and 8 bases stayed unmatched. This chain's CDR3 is CASSVHRGPSTGELFF. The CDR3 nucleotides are TGTGCCAGCAGCGTACACAGGGGGCCGAGCACCGGGGAGCTGTTTTTT.

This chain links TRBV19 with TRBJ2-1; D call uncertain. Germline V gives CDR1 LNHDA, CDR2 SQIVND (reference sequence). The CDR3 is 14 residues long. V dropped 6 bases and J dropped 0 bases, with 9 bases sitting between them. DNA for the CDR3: TGTGCCAGTAGCAACTTGAGCTCCTACAATGAGCAGTTCTTC. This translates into CASSNLSSYNEQFF. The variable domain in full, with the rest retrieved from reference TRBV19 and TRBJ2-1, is DGGITQSPKYLFRKEGQNVTLSCEQNLNHDAMYWYRQDPGQGLRLIYYSQIVNDFQKGDIAEGYSVSREKKESFPLTVTSAQKNPTAFYLCASSNLSSYNEQFFGPGTRLTVL.